This is a list of T cell receptor beta chains from one sample in a study of OX40 agonist ivuxolimab in advanced cancers. The data were produced by immunoSEQ multiplex PCR, yet TCRdb's version contains in-frame clones alone and is incomplete. The table records roughly 74,000 clones, approximately 95% of them present only once. The sample here was CD4+ or CD8+ T cells sorted from blood, taken in a trial of the OX40 agonist ivuxolimab. The receptors were sampled from an adult with an advanced solid tumor such as melanoma, head and neck, liver or kidney cancer. The CDR3 runs from the conserved cysteine through the conserved F or W. D genes are given only for firm matches. Clone size is stated in some rows and not others, as once, few, many or a class when expanded.

abundance	v_gene	d_gene	j_gene	CDR3aa	CDR3nt
NA	TRBV7-9	NA	TRBJ1-1	CASSLDWREAFF	TGTGCCAGCAGCTTAGACTGGCGTGAAGCTTTCTTT
NA	TRBV13	TRBD1	TRBJ2-7	CASSLRDRRLYEQYF	TGTGCCAGCAGCTTAAGGGACAGGCGTTTGTACGAGCAGTACTTC
NA	TRBV28	TRBD1	TRBJ1-4	CATQGGTANEKLFF	TGTGCCACCCAGGGGGGCACAGCTAATGAAAAACTGTTTTTT
NA	TRBV5-5	NA	TRBJ1-2	CASSPSTVNYGYTF	TGTGCCAGCAGCCCCTCGACAGTTAACTATGGCTACACCTTC
NA	TRBV9	NA	TRBJ2-2	CASSEAELPGELFF	TGTGCCAGCTCGGAAGCGGAGCTCCCCGGGGAGCTGTTTTTT
NA	TRBV6-5	TRBD1	TRBJ1-2	CASSYSGTGGWYGYTF	TGTGCCAGCAGTTACTCGGGGACAGGGGGCTGGTATGGCTACACCTTC
NA	TRBV18	NA	TRBJ2-3	CASSPRRGSSTDTQYF	TGTGCCAGCTCACCGAGACGGGGGTCCAGCACAGATACGCAGTATTTT
NA	TRBV15	NA	TRBJ1-2	CATKGVGYGYTF	TGTGCCACCAAGGGGGTCGGCTATGGCTACACCTTC
once	TRBV5-8	NA	TRBJ2-5	CASSPGSQETQYF	TGTGCCAGCAGCCCGGGGTCCCAAGAGACCCAGTACTTC
NA	TRBV15	NA	TRBJ1-1	CATSRPRGENTEAFF	TGTGCCACCAGCAGACCCAGGGGAGAGAACACTGAAGCTTTCTTT
NA	TRBV9	NA	TRBJ2-3	CASSVGRSSDTQYF	TGTGCCAGCAGCGTAGGAAGAAGTTCAGATACGCAGTATTTT
NA	TRBV7-3	NA	TRBJ2-1	CASSSGISSYNEQFF	TGTGCCAGCAGCTCAGGGATAAGCTCCTACAATGAGCAGTTCTTC
once	TRBV27	TRBD2	TRBJ2-1	CASSTTGAAGAVYNEQFF	TGTGCCAGCAGTACCACCGGGGCAGCGGGGGCTGTCTACAATGAGCAGTTCTTC
NA	TRBV29-1	NA	TRBJ2-1	CSVAWMAGEQFF	TGCAGCGTGGCCTGGATGGCGGGTGAGCAGTTCTTC
NA	TRBV10-1	NA	TRBJ2-1	CASSVSDLYNEQFF	TGCGCCAGCAGTGTAAGTGACCTCTACAATGAGCAGTTCTTC
NA	TRBV9	NA	TRBJ2-7	CASSVGGAGEQYF	TGTGCCAGCAGCGTAGGGGGTGCTGGCGAGCAGTACTTC
NA	TRBV29-1	NA	TRBJ2-1	CSGKGTAAYNEQFF	TGCAGCGGAAAAGGGACGGCTGCCTACAATGAGCAGTTCTTC
NA	TRBV30	NA	TRBJ2-1	CAWSLGGNEQFF	TGTGCCTGGAGTCTAGGGGGCAATGAGCAGTTCTTC
NA	TRBV27	NA	TRBJ2-1	CASSYPGGHSSYNEQFF	TGTGCCAGCAGTTATCCTGGGGGCCACAGCTCCTACAATGAGCAGTTCTTC
NA	TRBV28	NA	TRBJ2-3	CASSSSRDSLPTDTQYF	TGTGCCAGCAGTTCTTCCCGGGATTCCCTTCCCACAGATACGCAGTATTTT
NA	TRBV5-6	NA	TRBJ2-1	CASGRDSTYNEQFF	TGTGCCAGCGGGAGGGACAGCACCTACAATGAGCAGTTCTTC
NA	TRBV19	NA	TRBJ1-6	CASSPPGLSYNSPLHF	TGTGCCAGTAGTCCACCGGGCCTCTCCTATAATTCACCCCTCCACTTT
NA	TRBV13	TRBD2	TRBJ2-3	CASSSHSGSSTDTQYF	TGTGCCAGCAGCAGTCATAGCGGGAGTAGCACAGATACGCAGTATTTT
NA	TRBV6-5	NA	TRBJ2-2	CASSQTGTGELFF	TGTGCCAGCAGCCAGACAGGTACCGGGGAGCTGTTTTTT
NA	TRBV4-1	NA	TRBJ1-2	CASSPGGNYGYTF	TGCGCCAGCAGCCCGGGGGGGAACTATGGCTACACCTTC
NA	TRBV9	NA	TRBJ2-2	CASSPSGGVTGELFF	TGTGCCAGCAGCCCCTCAGGGGGGGTGACCGGGGAGCTGTTTTTT
NA	TRBV6-5	NA	TRBJ2-1	CASGLNEQFF	TGTGCCAGCGGGCTCAATGAGCAGTTCTTC
NA	TRBV7-8	NA	TRBJ1-2	CASSSHRGYGYTF	TGTGCCAGCAGCTCCCATCGGGGATATGGCTACACCTTC
NA	TRBV4-3	NA	TRBJ2-1	CASSQEEDNEQFF	TGCGCCAGCAGCCAAGAGGAAGACAATGAGCAGTTCTTC
NA	TRBV13	NA	TRBJ1-1	CASSLRGNTEAFF	TGTGCCAGCAGCCTTCGGGGGAACACTGAAGCTTTCTTT
NA	TRBV4-1	NA	TRBJ2-7	CASSQGTSGYYEQYF	TGCGCCAGCAGCCAAGGAACCAGCGGTTACTACGAGCAGTACTTC
NA	TRBV5-6	NA	TRBJ2-6	CASSLAEGGGANVLTF	TGTGCCAGCAGCTTGGCCGAGGGTGGCGGGGCCAACGTCCTGACTTTC
NA	TRBV6-5	TRBD1	TRBJ1-2	CASSYGTGPYGYTF	TGTGCCAGCAGTTACGGGACAGGCCCCTATGGCTACACCTTC